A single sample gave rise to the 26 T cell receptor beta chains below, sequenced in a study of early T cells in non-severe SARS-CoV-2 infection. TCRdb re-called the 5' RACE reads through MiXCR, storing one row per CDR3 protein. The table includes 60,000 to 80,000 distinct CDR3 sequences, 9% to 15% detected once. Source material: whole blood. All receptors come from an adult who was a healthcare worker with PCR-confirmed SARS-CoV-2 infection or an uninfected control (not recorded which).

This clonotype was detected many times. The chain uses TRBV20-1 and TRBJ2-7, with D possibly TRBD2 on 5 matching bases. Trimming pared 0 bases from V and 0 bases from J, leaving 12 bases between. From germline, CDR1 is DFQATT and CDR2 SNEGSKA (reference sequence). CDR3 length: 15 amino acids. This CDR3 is CSARDGSVSSYEQYF. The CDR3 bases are TGCAGTGCTAGAGATGGGAGCGTTAGCTCCTACGAGCAGTACTTC.

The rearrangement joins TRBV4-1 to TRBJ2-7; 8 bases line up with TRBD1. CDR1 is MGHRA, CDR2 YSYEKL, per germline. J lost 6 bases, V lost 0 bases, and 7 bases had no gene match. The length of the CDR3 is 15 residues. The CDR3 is CASSQDGTGALEQYF. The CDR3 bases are TGCGCCAGCAGCCAAGATGGGACAGGAGCTCTCGAGCAGTACTTC.

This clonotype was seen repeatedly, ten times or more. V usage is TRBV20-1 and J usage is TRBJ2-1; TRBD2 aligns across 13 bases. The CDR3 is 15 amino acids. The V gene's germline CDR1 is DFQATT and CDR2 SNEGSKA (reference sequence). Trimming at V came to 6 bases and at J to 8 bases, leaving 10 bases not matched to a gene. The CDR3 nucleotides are TGCAGTGCCTCGCCGGGGACTAGCGGGGCTCATGAGCAGTTCTTC. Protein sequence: CSASPGTSGAHEQFF.

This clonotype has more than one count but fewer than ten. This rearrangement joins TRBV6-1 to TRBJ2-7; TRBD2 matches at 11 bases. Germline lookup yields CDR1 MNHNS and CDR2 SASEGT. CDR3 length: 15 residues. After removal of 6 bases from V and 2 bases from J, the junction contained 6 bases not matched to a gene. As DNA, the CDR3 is TGTGCCAGCAGGAATAGCGGGAGGGGAACCTACGAGCAGTACTTC. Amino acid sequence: CASRNSGRGTYEQYF.

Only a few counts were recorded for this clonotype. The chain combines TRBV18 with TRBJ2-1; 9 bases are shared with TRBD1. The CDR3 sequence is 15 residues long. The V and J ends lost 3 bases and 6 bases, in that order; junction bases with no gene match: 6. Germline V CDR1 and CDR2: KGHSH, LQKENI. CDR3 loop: CASSPRQGVSNEQFF. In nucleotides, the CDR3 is TGTGCCAGCTCACCCCGACAGGGGGTTAGCAATGAGCAGTTCTTC. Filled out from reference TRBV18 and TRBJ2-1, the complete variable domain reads NAGVMQNPRHLVRRRGQEARLRCSPMKGHSHVYWYRQLPEEGLKFMVYLQKENIIDESGMPKERFSAEFPKEGPSILRIQQVVRGDSAAYFCASSPRQGVSNEQFFGPGTRLTVL.

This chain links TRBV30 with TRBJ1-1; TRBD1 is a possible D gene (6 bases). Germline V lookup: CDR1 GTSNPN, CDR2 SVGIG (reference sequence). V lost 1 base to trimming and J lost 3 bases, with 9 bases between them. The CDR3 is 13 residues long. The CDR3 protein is CAWSAGQYTEAFF. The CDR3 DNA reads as TGTGCCTGGAGTGCCGGACAGTACACTGAAGCTTTCTTT.

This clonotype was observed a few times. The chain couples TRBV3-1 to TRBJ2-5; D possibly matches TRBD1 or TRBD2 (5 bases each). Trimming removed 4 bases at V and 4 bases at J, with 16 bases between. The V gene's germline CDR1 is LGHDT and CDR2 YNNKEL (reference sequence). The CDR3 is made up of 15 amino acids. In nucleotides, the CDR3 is TGTGCCAGCAGCCCTCGGTCCGGTGGGGGAGAGACCCAGTACTTC. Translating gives CASSPRSGGGETQYF.

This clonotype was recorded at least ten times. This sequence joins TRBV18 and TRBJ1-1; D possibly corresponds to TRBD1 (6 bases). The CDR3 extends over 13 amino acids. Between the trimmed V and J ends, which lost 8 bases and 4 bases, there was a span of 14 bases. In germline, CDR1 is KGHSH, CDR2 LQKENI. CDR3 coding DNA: TGTGCCAGCGCCTTACAGGGAGGCACTGAAGCTTTCTTT. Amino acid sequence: CASALQGGTEAFF. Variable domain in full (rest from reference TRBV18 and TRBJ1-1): NAGVMQNPRHLVRRRGQEARLRCSPMKGHSHVYWYRQLPEEGLKFMVYLQKENIIDESGMPKERFSAEFPKEGPSILRIQQVVRGDSAAYFCASALQGGTEAFFGQGTRLTVV.

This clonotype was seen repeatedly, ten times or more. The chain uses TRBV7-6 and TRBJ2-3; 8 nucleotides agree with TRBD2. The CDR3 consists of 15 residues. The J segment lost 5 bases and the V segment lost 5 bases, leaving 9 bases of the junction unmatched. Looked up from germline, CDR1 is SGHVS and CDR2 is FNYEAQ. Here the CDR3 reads CASSGGAGVGDTQYF. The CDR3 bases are TGTGCCAGCAGCGGAGGAGCGGGAGTTGGAGATACGCAGTATTTT. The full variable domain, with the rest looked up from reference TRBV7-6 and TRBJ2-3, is GAGVSQSPRYKVTKRGQDVALRCDPISGHVSLYWYRQALGQGPEFLTYFNYEAQQDKSGLPNDRFSAERPEGSISTLTIQRTEQRDSAMYRCASSGGAGVGDTQYFGPGTRLTVL.

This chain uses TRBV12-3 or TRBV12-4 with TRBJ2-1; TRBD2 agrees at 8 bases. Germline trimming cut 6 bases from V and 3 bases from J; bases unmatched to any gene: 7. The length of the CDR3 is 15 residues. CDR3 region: CASSPRLAIYNEQFF. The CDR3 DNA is TGTGCCAGCAGCCCCCGACTAGCGATCTACAATGAGCAGTTCTTC.

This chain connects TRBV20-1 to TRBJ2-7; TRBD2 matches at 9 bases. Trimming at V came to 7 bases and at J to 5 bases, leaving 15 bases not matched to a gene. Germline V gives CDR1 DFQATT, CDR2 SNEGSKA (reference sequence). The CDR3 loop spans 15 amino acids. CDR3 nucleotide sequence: TGCAGTGTAGACAGCGGGAGGACGGGGACGAACGAGCAGTACTTC. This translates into CSVDSGRTGTNEQYF.

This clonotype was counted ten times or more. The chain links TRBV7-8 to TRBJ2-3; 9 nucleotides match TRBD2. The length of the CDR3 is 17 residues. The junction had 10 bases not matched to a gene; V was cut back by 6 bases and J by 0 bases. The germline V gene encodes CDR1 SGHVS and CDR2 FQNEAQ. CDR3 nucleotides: TGTGCCAGCAGTTCCCGCCTTAGCGGGAGCAGCACAGATACGCAGTATTTT. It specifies CASSSRLSGSSTDTQYF.

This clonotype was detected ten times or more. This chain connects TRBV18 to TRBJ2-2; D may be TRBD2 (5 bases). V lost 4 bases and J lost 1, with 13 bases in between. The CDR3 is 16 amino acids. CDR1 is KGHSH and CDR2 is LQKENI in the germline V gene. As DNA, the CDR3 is TGTGCCAGCTCACTACTATCGGCGGGGAACACCGGGGAGCTGTTTTTT. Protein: CASSLLSAGNTGELFF.

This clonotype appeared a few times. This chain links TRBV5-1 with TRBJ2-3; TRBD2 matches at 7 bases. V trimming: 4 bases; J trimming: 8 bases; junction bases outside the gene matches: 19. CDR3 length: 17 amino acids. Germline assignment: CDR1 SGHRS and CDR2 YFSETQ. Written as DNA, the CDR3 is TGCGCCAGCAGCCTCACGCCTCAAGGCGCGGGAGAAGGTACGCAGTATTTT. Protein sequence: CASSLTPQGAGEGTQYF.

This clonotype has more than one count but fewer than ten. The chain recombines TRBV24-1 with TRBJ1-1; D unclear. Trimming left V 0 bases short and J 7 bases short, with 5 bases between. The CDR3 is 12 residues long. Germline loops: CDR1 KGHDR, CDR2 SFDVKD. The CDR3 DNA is TGTGCCACCAGTGATTTGAACGGTGAAGCTTTCTTT. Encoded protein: CATSDLNGEAFF.

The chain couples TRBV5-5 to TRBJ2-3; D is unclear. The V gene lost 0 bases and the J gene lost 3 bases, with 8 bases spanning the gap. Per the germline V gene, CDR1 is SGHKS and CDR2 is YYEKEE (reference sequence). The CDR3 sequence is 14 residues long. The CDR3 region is CASSLEWATDTQYF. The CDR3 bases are TGTGCCAGCAGCTTGGAGTGGGCGACAGATACGCAGTATTTT.

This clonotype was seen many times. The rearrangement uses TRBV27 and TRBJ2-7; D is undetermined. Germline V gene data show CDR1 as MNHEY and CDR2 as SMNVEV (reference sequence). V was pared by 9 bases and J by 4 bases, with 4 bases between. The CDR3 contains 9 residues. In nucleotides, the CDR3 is TGTGCCAGTGGTTACGAGCAGTACTTC. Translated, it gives CASGYEQYF.

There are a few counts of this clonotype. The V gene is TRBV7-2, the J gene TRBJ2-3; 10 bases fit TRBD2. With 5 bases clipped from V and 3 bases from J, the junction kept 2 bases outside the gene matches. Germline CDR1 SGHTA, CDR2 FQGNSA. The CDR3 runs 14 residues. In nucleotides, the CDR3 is TGTGCCAGCAGCCCGGGACTAGCGACAGATACGCAGTATTTT. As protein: CASSPGLATDTQYF.

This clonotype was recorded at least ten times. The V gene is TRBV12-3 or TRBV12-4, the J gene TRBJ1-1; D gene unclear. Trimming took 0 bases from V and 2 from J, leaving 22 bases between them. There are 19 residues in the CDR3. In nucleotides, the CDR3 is TGTGCCAGCAGTTTAGCGCTACTGGCTAGAACCGGGTCTAACACTGAAGCTTTCTTT. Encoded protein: CASSLALLARTGSNTEAFF.

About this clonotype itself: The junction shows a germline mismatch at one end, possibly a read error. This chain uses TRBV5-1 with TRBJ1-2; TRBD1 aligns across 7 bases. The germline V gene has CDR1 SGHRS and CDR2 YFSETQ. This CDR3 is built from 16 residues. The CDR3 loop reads CACSLGQISTNYGYTF. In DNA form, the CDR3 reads TGCGCCTGCAGCCTGGGACAGATTAGTACTAACTATGGCTACACCTTC.

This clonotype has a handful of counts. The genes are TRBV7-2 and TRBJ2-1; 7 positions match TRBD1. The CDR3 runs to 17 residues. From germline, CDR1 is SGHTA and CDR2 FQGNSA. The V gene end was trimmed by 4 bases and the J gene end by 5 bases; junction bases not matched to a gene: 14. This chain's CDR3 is CASSSPGRGGKDNEQFF. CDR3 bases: TGTGCCAGCAGCTCCCCGGGGAGAGGGGGCAAGGACAATGAGCAGTTCTTC.

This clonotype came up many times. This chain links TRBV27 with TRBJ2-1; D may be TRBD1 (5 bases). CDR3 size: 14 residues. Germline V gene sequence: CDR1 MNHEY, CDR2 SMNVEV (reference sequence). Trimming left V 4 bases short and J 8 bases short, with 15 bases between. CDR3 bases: TGTGCCAGCAGTTCGTTACCTCAGGGTGATGAGCAGTTCTTC. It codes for CASSSLPQGDEQFF.

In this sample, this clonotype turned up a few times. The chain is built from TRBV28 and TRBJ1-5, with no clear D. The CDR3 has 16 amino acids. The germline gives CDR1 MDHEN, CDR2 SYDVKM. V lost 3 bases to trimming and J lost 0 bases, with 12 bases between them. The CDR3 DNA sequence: TGTGCCAGCAGTTTGACAAGGGCCCATAGCAATCAGCCCCAGCATTTT. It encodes CASSLTRAHSNQPQHF.

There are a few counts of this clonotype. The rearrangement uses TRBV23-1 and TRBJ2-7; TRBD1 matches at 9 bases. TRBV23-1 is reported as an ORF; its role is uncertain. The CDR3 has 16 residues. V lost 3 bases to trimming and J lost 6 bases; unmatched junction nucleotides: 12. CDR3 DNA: TGCGCCAGCAGTCACCTGTGGGACAGGGTCATGTCCGAGCAGTACTTC. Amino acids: CASSHLWDRVMSEQYF.

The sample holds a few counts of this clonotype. CDR3 region: CASSANRDRDHYEQYF. The CDR3 nucleotides read TGTGCCAGCAGTGCAAACCGGGACAGAGACCACTACGAGCAGTACTTC. The gene calls are TRBV27 and TRBJ2-7; TRBD1 matches 7 bases. This CDR3 comprises 16 residues. J was trimmed by 3 bases and V by 5 bases; bases with no gene match: 13. Germline V CDR1 and CDR2: MNHEY, SMNVEV (reference sequence).

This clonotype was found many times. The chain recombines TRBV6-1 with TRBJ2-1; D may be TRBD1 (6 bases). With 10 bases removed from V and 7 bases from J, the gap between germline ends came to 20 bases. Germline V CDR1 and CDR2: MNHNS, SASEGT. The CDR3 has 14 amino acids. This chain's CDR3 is CAIPRTHQGNEQFF. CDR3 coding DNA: TGTGCCATCCCAAGGACCCACCAGGGGAATGAGCAGTTCTTC.